This T cell receptor (beta chain) was sequenced in a study of blood T cell repertoires in COVID-19. Study information: Acute-phase and convalescent COVID-19 samples originated in the United States, Italy and Spain. T cells, B-cell-depleted T cells, or PBMCs provided the cDNA or gDNA that served as material.

This CDR3 spans 19 amino acids. Germline V gene sequence: CDR1 KGHSH, CDR2 LQKENI. Trimming removed 4 bases at V and 0 bases at J, with 19 bases between. Source study methods: Reference gene primer amplification yielded estimated nucleated cell counts. Clones were sequenced by immunoSEQ multiplex PCR, and TCRdb holds only the in-frame ones, with some missing. The D gene and trimming were derived from the DNA, and the V and J assignments and clone size from that table. Altogether 150,000 or so clones are present, about 89% being singletons, with the ten largest covering over 0.45%. This receptor was taken from a man aged 45-65 years with acute or convalescent COVID-19. The chain is built from TRBV18 and TRBJ2-6; unclear D gene. The sequencing input was peripheral blood. The CDR3 region is CASSLTNRVLSSGANVLTF. CDR3 sequence (DNA): TGTGCCAGCTCACTTACGAACCGAGTCCTGAGCTCTGGGGCCAACGTCCTGACTTTC.